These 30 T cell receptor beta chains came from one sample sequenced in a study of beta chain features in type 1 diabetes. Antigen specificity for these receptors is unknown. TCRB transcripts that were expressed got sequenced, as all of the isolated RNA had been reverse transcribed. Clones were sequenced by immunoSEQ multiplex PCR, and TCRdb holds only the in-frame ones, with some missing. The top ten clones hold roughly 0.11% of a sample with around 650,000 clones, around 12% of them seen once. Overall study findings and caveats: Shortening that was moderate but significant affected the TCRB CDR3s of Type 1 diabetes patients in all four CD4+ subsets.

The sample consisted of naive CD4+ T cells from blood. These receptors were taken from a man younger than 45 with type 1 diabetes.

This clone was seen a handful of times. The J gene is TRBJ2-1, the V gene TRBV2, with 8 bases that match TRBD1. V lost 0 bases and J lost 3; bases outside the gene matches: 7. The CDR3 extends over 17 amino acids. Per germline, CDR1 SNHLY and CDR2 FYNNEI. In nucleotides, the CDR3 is TGTGCCAGCAGTGAAGCGAGACCAGGGGGCTACTACAATGAGCAGTTCTTC. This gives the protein CASSEARPGGYYNEQFF.

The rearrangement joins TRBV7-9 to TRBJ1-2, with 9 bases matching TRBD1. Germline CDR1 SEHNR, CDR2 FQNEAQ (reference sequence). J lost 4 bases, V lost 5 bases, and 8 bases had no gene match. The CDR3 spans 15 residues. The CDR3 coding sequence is TGTGCCAGCAGCGCCGGGGACAGGGAGGGCTATGGCTACACCTTC. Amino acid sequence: CASSAGDREGYGYTF.

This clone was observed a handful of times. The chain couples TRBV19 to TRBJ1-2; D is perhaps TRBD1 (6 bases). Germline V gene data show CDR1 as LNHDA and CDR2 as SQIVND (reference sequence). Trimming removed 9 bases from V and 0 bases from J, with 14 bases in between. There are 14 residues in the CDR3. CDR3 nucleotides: TGTGCCAGCTCGTCGTGGGGGCCTAACTATGGCTACACCTTC. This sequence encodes CASSSWGPNYGYTF.

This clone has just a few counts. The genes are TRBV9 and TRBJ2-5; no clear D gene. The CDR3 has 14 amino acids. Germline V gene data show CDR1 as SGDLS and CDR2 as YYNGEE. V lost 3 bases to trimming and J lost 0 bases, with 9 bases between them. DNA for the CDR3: TGTGCCAGCAGCGCCGACCCGTACCAAGAGACCCAGTACTTC. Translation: CASSADPYQETQYF. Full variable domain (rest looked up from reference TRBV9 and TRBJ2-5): DSGVTQTPKHLITATGQRVTLRCSPRSGDLSVYWYQQSLDQGLQFLIQYYNGEERAKGNILERFSAQQFPDLHSELNLSSLELGDSALYFCASSADPYQETQYFGPGTRLLVL.

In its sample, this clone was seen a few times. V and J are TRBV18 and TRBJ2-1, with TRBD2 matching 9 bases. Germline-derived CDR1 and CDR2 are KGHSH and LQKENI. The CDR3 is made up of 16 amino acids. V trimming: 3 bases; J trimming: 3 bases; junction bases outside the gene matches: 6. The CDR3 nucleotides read TGTGCCAGCTCACCCCTCCCAGCGGGGGGCTACAATGAGCAGTTCTTC. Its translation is CASSPLPAGGYNEQFF.

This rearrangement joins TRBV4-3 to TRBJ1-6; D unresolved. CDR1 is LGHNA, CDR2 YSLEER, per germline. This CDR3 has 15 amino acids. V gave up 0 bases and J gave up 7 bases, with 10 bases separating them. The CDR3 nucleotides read TGCGCCAGCAGCCAAGATGAGTTGATGAATTCACCCCTCCACTTT. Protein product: CASSQDELMNSPLHF.

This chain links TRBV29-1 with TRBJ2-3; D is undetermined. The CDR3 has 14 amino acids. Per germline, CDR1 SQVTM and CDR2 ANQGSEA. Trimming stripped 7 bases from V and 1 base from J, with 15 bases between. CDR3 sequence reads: CSASALLRTDTQYF. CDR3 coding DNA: TGCAGCGCCTCCGCACTCCTCCGCACAGATACGCAGTATTTT.

The CDR3 DNA reads TGTGCCAGCAGTTCCGGGACAGGGAACAATGAGCAGTTCTTC. Its protein product is CASSSGTGNNEQFF. The rearrangement links TRBV28 to TRBJ2-1, with 9 positions matching TRBD1. The CDR3 length is 14 residues. Losses at the gene ends were 4 bases for V and 5 bases for J; bases not matched to a gene: 3. Germline CDR1 MDHEN, CDR2 SYDVKM.

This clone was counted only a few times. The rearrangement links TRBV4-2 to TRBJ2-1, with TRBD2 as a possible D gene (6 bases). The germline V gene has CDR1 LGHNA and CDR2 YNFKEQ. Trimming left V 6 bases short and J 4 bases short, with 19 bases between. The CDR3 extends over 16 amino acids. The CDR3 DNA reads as TGTGCCAGCAGTCCCCATCGCGGGGCAACGTACAATGAGCAGTTCTTC. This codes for CASSPHRGATYNEQFF.

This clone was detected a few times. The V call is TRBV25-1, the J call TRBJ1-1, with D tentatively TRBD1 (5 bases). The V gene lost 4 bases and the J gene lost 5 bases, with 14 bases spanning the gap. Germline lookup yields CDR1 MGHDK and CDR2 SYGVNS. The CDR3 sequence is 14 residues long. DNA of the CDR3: TGTGCCAGCAGTGGTAGTGGGGCGTGGACTGAAGCTTTCTTT. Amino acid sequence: CASSGSGAWTEAFF.

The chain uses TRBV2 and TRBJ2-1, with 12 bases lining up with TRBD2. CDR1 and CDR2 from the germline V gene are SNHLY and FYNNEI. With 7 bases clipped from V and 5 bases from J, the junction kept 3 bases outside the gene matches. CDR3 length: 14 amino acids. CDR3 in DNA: TGTGCCAGCAAGCTAGCGGGGGGGAACAATGAGCAGTTCTTC. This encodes CASKLAGGNNEQFF.

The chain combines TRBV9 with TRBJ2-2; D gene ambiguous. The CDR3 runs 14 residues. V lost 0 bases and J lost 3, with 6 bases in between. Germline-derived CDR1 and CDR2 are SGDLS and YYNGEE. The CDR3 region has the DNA TGTGCCAGCAGCGTAGGGTGGGACACCGGGGAGCTGTTTTTT. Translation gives CASSVGWDTGELFF.

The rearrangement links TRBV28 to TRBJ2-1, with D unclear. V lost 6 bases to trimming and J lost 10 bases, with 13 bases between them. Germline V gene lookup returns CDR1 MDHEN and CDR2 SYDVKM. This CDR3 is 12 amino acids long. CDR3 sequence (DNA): TGTGCCAGCAGGCCAACTCCCTTCGAGCAGTTCTTC. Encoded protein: CASRPTPFEQFF.

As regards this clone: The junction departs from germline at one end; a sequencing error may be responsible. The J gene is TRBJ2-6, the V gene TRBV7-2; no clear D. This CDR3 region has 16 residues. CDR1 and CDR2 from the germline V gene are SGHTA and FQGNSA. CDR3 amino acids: CASSLGVVAGANVLTF. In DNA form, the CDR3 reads TGTGCCAGCAGTTTAGGAGTAGTCGCGGGGGCCAACGTCCTGACTTTC.

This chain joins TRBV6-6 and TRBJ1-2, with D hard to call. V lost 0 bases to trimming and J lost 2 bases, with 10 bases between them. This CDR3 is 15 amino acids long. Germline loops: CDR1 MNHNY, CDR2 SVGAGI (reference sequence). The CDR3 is CASSYSRATNYGYTF. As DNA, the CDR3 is TGTGCCAGCAGTTACTCAAGGGCCACCAACTATGGCTACACCTTC.

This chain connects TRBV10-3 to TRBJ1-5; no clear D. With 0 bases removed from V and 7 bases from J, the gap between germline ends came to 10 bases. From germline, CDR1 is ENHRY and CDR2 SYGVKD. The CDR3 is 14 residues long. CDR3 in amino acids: CAISESVERQPQHF. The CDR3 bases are TGTGCCATCAGTGAGTCGGTCGAGCGACAGCCCCAGCATTTT.

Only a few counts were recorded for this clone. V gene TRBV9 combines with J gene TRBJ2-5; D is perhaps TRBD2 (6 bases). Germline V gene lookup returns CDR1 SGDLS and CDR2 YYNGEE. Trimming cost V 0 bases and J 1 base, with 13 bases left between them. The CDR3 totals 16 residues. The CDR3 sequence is CASSVAAGSLQETQYF. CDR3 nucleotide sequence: TGTGCCAGCAGCGTAGCGGCGGGGTCCCTCCAAGAGACCCAGTACTTC.

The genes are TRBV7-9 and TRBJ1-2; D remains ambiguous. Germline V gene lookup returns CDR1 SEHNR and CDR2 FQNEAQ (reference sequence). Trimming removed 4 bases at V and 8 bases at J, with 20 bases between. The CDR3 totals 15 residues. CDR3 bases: TGTGCCAGCAGCTCGGCCCCGCGGGGAGGAGACGGCTACACCTTC. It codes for CASSSAPRGGDGYTF.

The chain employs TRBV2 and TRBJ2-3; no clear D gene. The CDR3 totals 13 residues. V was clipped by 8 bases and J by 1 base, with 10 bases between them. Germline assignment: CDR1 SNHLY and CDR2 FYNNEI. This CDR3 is CASQMSGTDTQYF. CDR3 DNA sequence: TGTGCCAGCCAGATGTCGGGCACAGATACGCAGTATTTT.

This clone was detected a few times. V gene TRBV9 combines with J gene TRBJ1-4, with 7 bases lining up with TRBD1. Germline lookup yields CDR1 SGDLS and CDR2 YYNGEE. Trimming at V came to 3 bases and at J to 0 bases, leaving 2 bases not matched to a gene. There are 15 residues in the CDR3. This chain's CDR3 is CASSAQGATNEKLFF. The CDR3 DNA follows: TGTGCCAGCAGCGCTCAGGGGGCAACTAATGAAAAACTGTTTTTT.

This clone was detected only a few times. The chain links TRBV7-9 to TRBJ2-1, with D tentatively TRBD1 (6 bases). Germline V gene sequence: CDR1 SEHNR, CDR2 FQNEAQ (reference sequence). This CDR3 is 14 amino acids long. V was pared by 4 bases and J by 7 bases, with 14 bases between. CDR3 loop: CASSSYQGRNEQFF. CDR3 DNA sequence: TGTGCCAGCAGCTCTTATCAGGGGAGAAATGAGCAGTTCTTC.

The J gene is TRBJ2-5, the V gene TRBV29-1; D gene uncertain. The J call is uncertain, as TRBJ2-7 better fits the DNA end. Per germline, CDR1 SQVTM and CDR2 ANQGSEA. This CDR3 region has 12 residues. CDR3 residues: CSVLFNAHEQYF. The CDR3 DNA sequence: TGCAGCGTTCTTTTTAATGCGCACGAGCAGTACTTC.

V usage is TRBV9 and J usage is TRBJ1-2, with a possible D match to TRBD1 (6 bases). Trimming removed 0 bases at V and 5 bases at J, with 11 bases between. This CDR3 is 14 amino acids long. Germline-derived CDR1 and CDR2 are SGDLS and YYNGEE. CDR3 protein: CASSVEQGLYGYTF. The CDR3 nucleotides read TGTGCCAGCAGCGTAGAACAGGGATTATATGGCTACACCTTC. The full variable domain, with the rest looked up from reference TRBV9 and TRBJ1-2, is DSGVTQTPKHLITATGQRVTLRCSPRSGDLSVYWYQQSLDQGLQFLIQYYNGEERAKGNILERFSAQQFPDLHSELNLSSLELGDSALYFCASSVEQGLYGYTFGSGTRLTVV.

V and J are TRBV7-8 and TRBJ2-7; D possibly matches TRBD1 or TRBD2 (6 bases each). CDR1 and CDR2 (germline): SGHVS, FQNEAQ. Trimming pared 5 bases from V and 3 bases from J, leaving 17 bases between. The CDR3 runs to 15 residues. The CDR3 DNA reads TGTGCCAGCAGCCTCCTGGCTAGGGGGGACTACGAGCAGTACTTC. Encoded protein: CASSLLARGDYEQYF.

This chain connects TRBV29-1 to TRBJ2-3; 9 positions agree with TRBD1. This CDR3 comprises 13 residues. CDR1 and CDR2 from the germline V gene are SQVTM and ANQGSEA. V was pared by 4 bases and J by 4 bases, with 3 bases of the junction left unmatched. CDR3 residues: CSVADRGADTQYF. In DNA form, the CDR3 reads TGCAGCGTTGCGGACAGGGGTGCAGATACGCAGTATTTT.

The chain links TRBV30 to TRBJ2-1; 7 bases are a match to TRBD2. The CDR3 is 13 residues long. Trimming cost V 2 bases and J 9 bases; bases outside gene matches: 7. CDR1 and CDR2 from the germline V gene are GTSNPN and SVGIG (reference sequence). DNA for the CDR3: TGTGCCTGGAGTTTAACGTGGGAGGGTGAGCAGTTCTTC. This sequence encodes CAWSLTWEGEQFF.

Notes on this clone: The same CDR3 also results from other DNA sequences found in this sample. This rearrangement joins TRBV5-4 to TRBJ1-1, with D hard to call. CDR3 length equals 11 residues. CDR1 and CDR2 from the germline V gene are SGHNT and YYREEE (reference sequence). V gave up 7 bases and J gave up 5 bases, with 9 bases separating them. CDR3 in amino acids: CASRLGTEAFF. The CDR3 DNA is TGTGCCAGCCGCCTTGGAACTGAAGCTTTCTTT.

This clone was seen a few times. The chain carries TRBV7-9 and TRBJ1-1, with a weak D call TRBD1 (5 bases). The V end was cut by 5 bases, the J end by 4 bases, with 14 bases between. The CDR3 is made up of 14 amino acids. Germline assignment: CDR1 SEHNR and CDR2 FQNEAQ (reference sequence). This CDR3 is CASSRDSSGTEAFF. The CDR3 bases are TGTGCCAGCAGCCGAGACAGTTCAGGCACTGAAGCTTTCTTT.

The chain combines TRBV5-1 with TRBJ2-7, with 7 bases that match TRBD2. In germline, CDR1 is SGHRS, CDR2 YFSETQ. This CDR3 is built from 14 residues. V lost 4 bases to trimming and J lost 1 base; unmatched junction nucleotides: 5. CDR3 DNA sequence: TGCGCCAGCAGCGATCGGGGGGTGTCCTACGAGCAGTACTTC. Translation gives CASSDRGVSYEQYF.

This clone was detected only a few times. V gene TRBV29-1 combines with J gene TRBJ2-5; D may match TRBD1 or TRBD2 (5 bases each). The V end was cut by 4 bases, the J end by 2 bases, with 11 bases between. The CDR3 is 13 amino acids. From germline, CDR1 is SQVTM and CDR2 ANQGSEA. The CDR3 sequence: CSVGGIGQETQYF. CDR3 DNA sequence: TGCAGCGTTGGGGGGATTGGTCAAGAGACCCAGTACTTC.